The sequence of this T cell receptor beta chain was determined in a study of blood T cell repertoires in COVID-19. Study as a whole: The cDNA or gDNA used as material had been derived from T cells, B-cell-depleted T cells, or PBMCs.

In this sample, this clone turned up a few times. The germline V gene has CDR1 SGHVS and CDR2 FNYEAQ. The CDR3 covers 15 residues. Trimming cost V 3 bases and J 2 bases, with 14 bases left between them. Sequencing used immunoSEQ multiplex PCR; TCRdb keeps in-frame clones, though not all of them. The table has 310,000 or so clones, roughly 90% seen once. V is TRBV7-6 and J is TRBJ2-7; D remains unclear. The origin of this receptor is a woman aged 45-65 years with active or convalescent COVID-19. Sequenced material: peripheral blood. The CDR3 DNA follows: TGTGCCAGCAGCTTTAGCCCTGATCGACCCTACGAGCAGTACTTC. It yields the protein CASSFSPDRPYEQYF.